This T cell receptor (beta chain) was found in a study of blood T cell repertoires in COVID-19. Across the study: The study drew acute and convalescent COVID-19 samples from the United States, Italy and Spain. PBMCs, B-cell-depleted T cells, or T cells provided the cDNA or gDNA that made up the material.

Study processing details: Reference gene primers were amplified, and this amplification served to estimate nucleated cell counts. Sequencing was performed with immunoSEQ multiplex PCR; in TCRdb, only in-frame clones are kept and a portion is missing. V, J and clone size were drawn from that table, and D and trimming were deduced from the DNA. The sample yields about 490,000 clones, approximately 83% seen once. The V end was cut by 6 bases, the J end by 2 bases, with 10 bases between. CDR3 length: 13 amino acids. The chain has TRBV12-3 or TRBV12-4 and TRBJ1-2, with D perhaps TRBD1 (5 bases). The clonotype comes from a human donor in a cohort sampled during active COVID-19. The sequencing sample was made of peripheral blood. The CDR3 here is CASSPPGNYGYTF. The CDR3 nucleotides read TGTGCCAGCAGCCCACCAGGGAACTATGGCTACACCTTC.